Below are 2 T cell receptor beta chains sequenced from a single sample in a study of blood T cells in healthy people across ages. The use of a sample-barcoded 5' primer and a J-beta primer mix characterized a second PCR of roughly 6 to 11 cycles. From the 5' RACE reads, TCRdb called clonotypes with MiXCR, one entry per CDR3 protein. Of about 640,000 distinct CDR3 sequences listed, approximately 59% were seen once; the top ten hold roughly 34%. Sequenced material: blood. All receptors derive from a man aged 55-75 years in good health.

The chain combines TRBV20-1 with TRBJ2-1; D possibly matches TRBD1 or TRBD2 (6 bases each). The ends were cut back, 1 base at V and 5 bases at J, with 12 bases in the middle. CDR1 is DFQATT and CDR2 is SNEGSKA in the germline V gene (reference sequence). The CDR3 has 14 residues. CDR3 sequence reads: CSARVTGRNNEQFF. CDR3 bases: TGCAGTGCTAGAGTTACAGGGAGGAACAATGAGCAGTTCTTC.

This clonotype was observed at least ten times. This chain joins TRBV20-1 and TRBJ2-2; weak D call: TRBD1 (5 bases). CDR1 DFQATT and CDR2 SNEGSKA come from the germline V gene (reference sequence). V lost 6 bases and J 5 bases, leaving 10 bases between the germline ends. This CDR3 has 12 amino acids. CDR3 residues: CSAQGVTGELFF. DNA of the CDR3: TGCAGTGCCCAAGGGGTGACCGGGGAGCTGTTTTTT.